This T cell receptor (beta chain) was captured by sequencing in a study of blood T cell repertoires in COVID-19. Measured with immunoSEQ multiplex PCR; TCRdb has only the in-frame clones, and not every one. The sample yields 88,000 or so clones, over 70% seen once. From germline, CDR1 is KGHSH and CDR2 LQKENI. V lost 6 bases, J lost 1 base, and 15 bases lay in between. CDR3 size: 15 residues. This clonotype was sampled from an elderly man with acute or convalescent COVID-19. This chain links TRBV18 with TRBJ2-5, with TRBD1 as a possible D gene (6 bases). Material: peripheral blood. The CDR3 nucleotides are TGTGCCAGCTCGGGGGCAATACCACCCCAAGAGACCCAGTACTTC. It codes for CASSGAIPPQETQYF.